The 21 T cell receptor beta chains below come from one sample, sequenced in a study of cytomegalovirus exposure and HLA in healthy donors. PCR involved 60 Vbeta and 13 Jbeta primers. Using immunoSEQ multiplex PCR, the repertoire was profiled, and TCRdb retains in-frame clones only, with some absent. In the table there are 130,000 to 150,000 clones, around four fifths of which are singletons. The sample taken for sequencing was PBMCs. Every receptor here comes from a young man in good health and CMV-seronegative.

The chain is built from TRBV2 and TRBJ1-3; TRBD1 is a possible D gene (5 bases). This CDR3 is built from 14 residues. V gave up 7 bases and J gave up 0 bases, with 10 bases separating them. Per the germline V gene, CDR1 is SNHLY and CDR2 is FYNNEI. The CDR3 sequence: CASTTGVSGNTIYF. The CDR3 DNA reads TGTGCCAGCACCACAGGCGTCTCTGGAAACACCATATATTTT.

V and J are TRBV19 and TRBJ1-5; tentatively, D is TRBD1 (6 bases). This CDR3 region has 13 residues. V was pared by 5 bases and J by 6 bases, with 11 bases between. Germline CDR1 is LNHDA and CDR2 is SQIVND (reference sequence). CDR3 DNA: TGTGCCAGTAGTCGGACAGTGGGTCAGCCCCAGCATTTT. Its protein product is CASSRTVGQPQHF.

Regarding this clone: The junction shows a germline mismatch at one end, possibly a read error. The chain links TRBV7-9 to TRBJ1-1; 7 bases are a match to TRBD1. The germline V gene has CDR1 SEHNR and CDR2 FQNEAQ (reference sequence). The length of the CDR3 is 15 residues. This CDR3 reads CSSRMRDRANTEAFF. For the CDR3, the DNA is TGTTCCAGCAGGATGAGGGACAGAGCGAACACTGAAGCTTTCTTT.

This clone showed up just a few times. This chain joins TRBV6-1 and TRBJ2-1, with 9 bases matching TRBD1. The CDR3 is made up of 15 amino acids. V trimming: 2 bases; J trimming: 4 bases; junction bases outside the gene matches: 3. Germline CDR1 and CDR2: MNHNS and SASEGT. CDR3 nucleotides: TGTGCCAGCAGTGAAAAACAGGGGGCATACAATGAGCAGTTCTTC. Its translation is CASSEKQGAYNEQFF.

This clone has only one observation. The chain employs TRBV5-1 and TRBJ2-5, with 8 bases lining up with TRBD1. The junction had 16 bases not matched to a gene; V was cut back by 4 bases and J by 5 bases. CDR3 length: 17 amino acids. Germline loops: CDR1 SGHRS, CDR2 YFSETQ. This chain's CDR3 is CASSPRPARGLWETQYF. The CDR3 nucleotides are TGCGCCAGCAGCCCCCGGCCGGCCAGGGGGCTTTGGGAGACCCAGTACTTC.

This chain links TRBV5-1 with TRBJ2-3; weak D call: TRBD1 (6 bases). This CDR3 is 15 amino acids long. The V and J ends lost 7 bases and 2 bases respectively, with 17 bases between them. The germline gives CDR1 SGHRS, CDR2 YFSETQ. CDR3 region: CASQKDSSNTDTQYF. The CDR3 coding sequence is TGCGCCAGCCAAAAGGACAGCTCCAACACAGATACGCAGTATTTT.

V and J are TRBV28 and TRBJ1-2; D is perhaps TRBD1 (6 bases). The CDR3 extends over 15 amino acids. The germline V gene encodes CDR1 MDHEN and CDR2 SYDVKM. V lost 2 bases, J lost 3 bases, and 13 bases lay in between. The CDR3 region is CASSLVAGAYYGYTF. In nucleotides, the CDR3 is TGTGCCAGCAGTTTAGTGGCAGGGGCTTACTATGGCTACACCTTC.

The sample holds a few counts of this clone. The J gene is TRBJ2-7, the V gene TRBV6-6, with TRBD1 identical over 10 bases. V shed 8 bases, J shed 2 bases, and the junction held 3 bases outside the gene matches. The V gene's germline CDR1 is MNHNY and CDR2 SVGAGI (reference sequence). This CDR3 comprises 13 residues. The CDR3 sequence is CASGTGVAYEQYF. The CDR3 DNA reads as TGTGCCAGCGGGACAGGGGTGGCCTACGAGCAGTACTTC.

The chain has TRBV10-3 and TRBJ1-2; 8 bases agree with TRBD1. CDR3 length: 19 residues. Losses at the gene ends were 0 bases for V and 3 bases for J; bases not matched to a gene: 15. The germline CDR1 and CDR2 sequences are ENHRY and SYGVKD. In DNA form, the CDR3 reads TGTGCCATCAGTGAGTCGATTTTAGGACAGGGTCGAACCGACTATGGCTACACCTTC. Protein: CAISESILGQGRTDYGYTF.

This clone was found once. This chain joins TRBV27 and TRBJ1-1, with TRBD1 matching over 10 bases. The V and J ends lost 8 bases and 10 bases, in that order; junction bases with no gene match: 10. CDR1 and CDR2 from the germline V gene are MNHEY and SMNVEV (reference sequence). The length of the CDR3 is 13 residues. The CDR3 here is CASGRQDRGRAFF. The CDR3 coding sequence is TGTGCCAGCGGCCGCCAAGACAGGGGGCGAGCTTTCTTT.

J is TRBJ2-2 and V is TRBV7-9, with 9 nucleotides matching TRBD2. Unmatched junction bases numbered 0, after V lost 3 bases and J lost 1 base. This CDR3 comprises 15 residues. Per germline, CDR1 SEHNR and CDR2 FQNEAQ (reference sequence). Here the CDR3 reads CASSLTSGNTGELFF. The CDR3 nucleotides read TGTGCCAGCAGCTTGACTAGCGGGAACACCGGGGAGCTGTTTTTT.

The V gene is TRBV4-1, the J gene TRBJ2-1; 7 bases align to TRBD2. The germline CDR1 and CDR2 sequences are MGHRA and YSYEKL. V shed 0 bases and J 5 bases; nucleotides not matched to a gene: 7. The CDR3 has 16 residues. The CDR3 region has the DNA TGCGCCAGCAGCCAAGAAGGGCTAGCGGAGAACAATGAGCAGTTCTTC. Translated, it gives CASSQEGLAENNEQFF.

The J gene is TRBJ2-2, the V gene TRBV19; D is perhaps TRBD2 (5 bases). V dropped 6 bases and J dropped 8 bases, with 10 bases sitting between them. This CDR3 has 12 residues. CDR1 is LNHDA and CDR2 is SQIVND in the germline V gene (reference sequence). CDR3 nucleotide sequence: TGTGCCAGTAGGATAAGGACTGGGGAGCTGTTTTTT. This sequence encodes CASRIRTGELFF.

This chain connects TRBV29-1 to TRBJ1-2; D not resolved. Germline V gene data show CDR1 as SQVTM and CDR2 as ANQGSEA. V was shortened by 4 bases and J by 7 bases, with 19 bases between the two germline ends. The CDR3 is made up of 14 amino acids. CDR3 in amino acids: CSVVGPSSVLGYTF. CDR3 DNA sequence: TGCAGCGTTGTCGGTCCTTCATCCGTACTTGGCTACACCTTC.

This chain connects TRBV5-6 to TRBJ1-1; D gene uncertain. This CDR3 spans 14 amino acids. Germline CDR1 and CDR2: SGHDT and YYEEEE. V lost 4 bases to trimming and J lost 2 bases, with 12 bases between them. CDR3 coding DNA: TGTGCCAGCAGCCTTACACCGCAAAACACTGAAGCTTTCTTT. It is translated as CASSLTPQNTEAFF. The entire variable domain, with the rest obtained from reference TRBV5-6 and TRBJ1-1, is as follows: DAGVTQSPTHLIKTRGQQVTLRCSPKSGHDTVSWYQQALGQGPQFIFQYYEEEERQRGNFPDRFSGHQFPNYSSELNVNALLLGDSALYLCASSLTPQNTEAFFGQGTRLTVV.

This clone has a handful of counts. The V gene is TRBV28, the J gene TRBJ2-3, with 7 bases identical to TRBD2. CDR1 is MDHEN and CDR2 is SYDVKM in the germline V gene. V shed 5 bases and J 3 bases; nucleotides not matched to a gene: 8. The CDR3 is 15 residues long. CDR3 sequence reads: CASSLKRGVTDTQYF. The CDR3 DNA follows: TGTGCCAGCAGTCTGAAGCGGGGAGTAACAGATACGCAGTATTTT. The entire variable domain, with the rest obtained from reference TRBV28 and TRBJ2-3, is as follows: DVKVTQSSRYLVKRTGEKVFLECVQDMDHENMFWYRQDPGLGLRLIYFSYDVKMKEKGDIPEGYSVSREKKERFSLILESASTNQTSMYLCASSLKRGVTDTQYFGPGTRLTVL.

CDR3 residues: CASSYGTSGRANEQFF. DNA of the CDR3: TGTGCCAGCAGTTACGGGACTAGCGGGAGGGCCAATGAGCAGTTCTTC. This chain connects TRBV6-5 to TRBJ2-1; 16 bases are a match to TRBD2. Looked up from germline, CDR1 is MNHEY and CDR2 is SVGAGI. V lost 2 bases and J lost 6; bases outside the gene matches: 1. The length of the CDR3 is 16 residues.

The chain couples TRBV7-9 to TRBJ2-5; TRBD1 aligns across 10 bases. This CDR3 contains 15 residues. J was trimmed by 5 bases and V by 1 base; bases with no gene match: 4. The germline CDR1 and CDR2 sequences are SEHNR and FQNEAQ (reference sequence). CDR3: CASSLGQGAGETQYF. The CDR3 nucleotides are TGTGCCAGCAGCTTAGGACAGGGGGCTGGGGAGACCCAGTACTTC. The entire variable domain, with the rest obtained from reference TRBV7-9 and TRBJ2-5, is as follows: DTGVSQNPRHKITKRGQNVTFRCDPISEHNRLYWYRQTLGQGPEFLTYFQNEAQLEKSRLLSDRFSAERPKGSFSTLEIQRTEQGDSAMYLCASSLGQGAGETQYFGPGTRLLVL.

The V call is TRBV6-1, the J call TRBJ1-1; 8 positions match TRBD1. Germline assignment: CDR1 MNHNS and CDR2 SASEGT. There are 13 residues in the CDR3. The V segment lost 7 bases and the J segment 9 bases; nucleotides outside the gene matches: 10. CDR3 coding DNA: TGTGCCAGCATACCGGGACAGGCTTCTAAAGCTTTCTTT. This encodes CASIPGQASKAFF.

The chain couples TRBV9 to TRBJ1-3; no firm D call. The CDR3 consists of 16 residues. Germline CDR1 SGDLS, CDR2 YYNGEE. V dropped 0 bases and J dropped 0 bases, with 10 bases sitting between them. The CDR3 sequence: CASSVGPRSSGNTIYF. Written as DNA, the CDR3 is TGTGCCAGCAGCGTAGGACCTAGGAGCTCTGGAAACACCATATATTTT.

This clone occurred once. This CDR3 reads CASRSTGVNGIEAFF. The CDR3 DNA is TGCGCCAGCAGAAGCACAGGGGTCAACGGAATAGAAGCTTTCTTT. V and J are TRBV5-1 and TRBJ1-1, with 7 bases that match TRBD1. There are 15 residues in the CDR3. V dropped 5 bases and J dropped 8; count of bases not matched to a gene: 15. The germline CDR1 and CDR2 sequences are SGHRS and YFSETQ. The full variable domain, rest sourced from reference TRBV5-1 and TRBJ1-1, is KAGVTQTPRYLIKTRGQQVTLSCSPISGHRSVSWYQQTPGQGLQFLFEYFSETQRNKGNFPGRFSGRQFSNSRSEMNVSTLELGDSALYLCASRSTGVNGIEAFFGQGTRLTVV.